The subject of this entry is one T cell receptor beta chain. The target of this receptor is not known. No qualities accompany the bases; no much larger clone lies one base away. The sample belongs to a study of neurological immune-mediated disorders (dated by TCRdb to the late 2010s). In the study overall: Using UMI-based sequencing, the study compared peripheral blood TCR-beta repertoires from patients with HTLV-I-associated myelopathy (HAM/TSP), patients with multiple sclerosis, and healthy controls. Longitudinal samples, technical triplicates and paired sorted CD4+ and CD8+ T-cell subsets, alongside PBMC samples, were included among the approximately 110 TCR-beta libraries. Of the 60 to 70 subjects in the cohort, roughly 14 were HAM/TSP patients, roughly 34 were multiple sclerosis patients, and roughly 20 were healthy controls.

cDNA synthesis used template-switch 5'RACE with a primer carrying a 10-nucleotide random unique molecular identifier tagging each TCR transcript. Every sequencing run covered 15-18 subjects and yielded more than 160 million TCR-beta sequences. The RNeasy kit was used for extraction of total RNA. The KAPA Real-time Library Amplification kit was used to amplify TCR-beta VDJ regions with primers targeting the TCR constant region and the 5'RACE anchor. Sample indexes and Illumina adaptors were added in a first PCR, and a second PCR then increased library yield. After Ampure bead purification, the roughly 650 bp TCR product was size-selected on a 2% E-gel SizeSelection system. Before pooling, library quality was checked on a Bioanalyzer, concentration was measured with Qubit, and libraries were quantified with the Kapa Library Quantification kit. Libraries were sequenced paired-end 2 x 150 bp on an Illumina HiSeq 2500. To increase sequence diversity, roughly 24-30% phiX was spiked into each library pool. Concerning the study's data processing: The UMI-based MiGEC pipeline processed quality-filtered reads and removed over 80% of raw TCR sequences during error correction. IMGT germline references were used for aligning VDJ genes, and each clonotype was defined as a unique CDR3 amino acid sequence together with its V-J genes. Clonal expansion, Shannon diversity and CDR3 relatedness (CalcPairwiseDistances, ClusterSamples) were evaluated with VDJtools, and phylogenetic trees were built with CLCbio workbench. Using coefficient-of-variation modelling across technical triplicates, the study counted a clone as expanded if it had at least 8 unique UMIs. TCRdb ran its own pipeline on the public reads, namely fastp trimming at Q25 and MiXCR clone calling, and kept in-frame beta chains. For every CDR3 protein sequence, its rows merge into one entry that carries the most common genes and DNA. Here the V and J calls rest on TCRdb's processing, not on the authors' analysis. The sample has about 30,000 distinct CDR3 sequences on record, 12% of them singletons. The top ten clones comprise 6% to 8% of the sample.

Per the germline V gene, SGHRS is the CDR1 and YFSETQ is the CDR2. The CDR3 holds 16 amino acids from the cysteine to the phenylalanine. Only the CDR3 DNA stays, 48 bases, in frame from base 1. Trimming removed 0 bases from V and 4 bases from J, leaving 16 bases between the germline ends. The healthy controls were volunteers from a blood bank in Maryland, USA. Unsorted PBMC libraries were generated from 2 million PBMCs stored in RNAlater at -80 °C until RNA extraction. PBMCs were separated from peripheral blood using Ficoll-Hypaque density gradient centrifugation and then cryopreserved in liquid nitrogen. What the authors observed across the whole study: No identical CDR3 amino acid sequences were found to be shared among expanded clones across subjects, suggesting that TCR-beta repertoires were private in all groups. TCR clonal expansion was highest in HAM/TSP patients and lowest in MS patients, with MS patients falling below even healthy controls.

The sequence derives from a man aged 55 to 70 in good health. The specimen sequenced was PBMCs. Recombination joined TRBV5-1 with TRBJ1-2, with TRBD1 tentatively as D gene (6 bases match). The DNA is TGCGCCAGCAGCTTGGAGGATGGAGGGGGTGGCTATGGCTACACCTTC. This yields the protein CASSLEDGGGGYGYTF.